The T cell receptor (beta chain) described here comes from a study of OX40 agonist ivuxolimab in advanced cancers. Study background: People in dose escalation had one of these cancers: hepatocellular carcinoma, melanoma, renal cell or head and neck cancer. Prior checkpoint blockade (anti-PD-1, anti-PD-L1 or anti-CTLA-4) was permitted; roughly 40% had it. Regarding the study as a whole: Among expanded peripheral T cells, antigen specificity went undetermined.

To note about this clone: Antigen: not known.

Assay: immunoSEQ multiplex PCR; the TCRdb copy retains only in-frame clones and omits some. The sample yields about 66,000 clones, 75% to 90% seen once. The length of the CDR3 is 16 residues. Germline-derived CDR1 and CDR2 are SGHNT and YYREEE (reference sequence). The V gene lost 4 bases and the J gene lost 2 bases, with 17 bases spanning the gap. The rearrangement uses TRBV5-4 and TRBJ2-3; D ambiguous. The clonotype comes from an adult with an advanced solid tumor such as melanoma, head and neck, liver or kidney cancer. The material sequenced was CD4+ or CD8+ T cells sorted from blood, taken in a trial of the OX40 agonist ivuxolimab. The CDR3 region is CASSPSSKPNTDTQYF. The DNA of the CDR3 is TGTGCCAGCAGCCCCTCTAGTAAGCCAAACACAGATACGCAGTATTTT.